This TCR beta chain is from a study of control samples from healthy donors and cancer patients. Clones were sequenced by immunoSEQ multiplex PCR, and TCRdb holds only the in-frame ones, with some missing. This table has 130,000 or so clones, 70% to 90% appearing once. Germline trimming cut 6 bases from V and 4 bases from J; bases unmatched to any gene: 6. Germline lookup yields CDR1 SNHLY and CDR2 FYNNEI. This CDR3 is built from 15 residues. Sequenced: blood. The TCR comes from a middle-aged man in good health. V gene TRBV2 combines with J gene TRBJ1-1, with TRBD1 identical over 12 bases. The CDR3 loop reads CASRGTGGFLTEAFF. The CDR3 coding sequence is TGTGCCAGCAGAGGGACAGGGGGCTTTCTCACTGAAGCTTTCTTT.